This entry lists 32 T cell receptor beta chains sequenced from one sample in a study of T-cell memory formation after mild COVID-19. MiXCR, run by TCRdb on the 5' RACE reads, gives a single entry per CDR3 protein. The repertoire holds about 470,000 distinct CDR3 sequences, with approximately 18% as singletons. The source material was PBMCs or a T cell subset sorted from them (not recorded which). Receptor source: an adult woman who had mild COVID-19 (a few samples of this study predate the infection). Cell type and time point are not known.

This clonotype turned up a few times. The V gene is TRBV20-1, the J gene TRBJ1-2, with unresolved D. V shed 3 bases and J shed 4 bases, with 15 bases lying between them. CDR1 and CDR2 from the germline V gene are DFQATT and SNEGSKA (reference sequence). The CDR3 contains 14 residues. In nucleotides, the CDR3 is TGCAGTGCTAGGCCCCATGGGGAAACCTATGGCTACACCTTC. Amino acid sequence: CSARPHGETYGYTF.

This chain connects TRBV29-1 to TRBJ2-7, with 10 positions matching TRBD2. Trimming cost V 2 bases and J 2 bases; bases outside gene matches: 6. The CDR3 has 15 amino acids. Germline CDR1 is SQVTM and CDR2 is ANQGSEA. In DNA form, the CDR3 reads TGCAGCGTTGAAAATTGGACTAGCGGCACCTACGAGCAGTACTTC. It specifies CSVENWTSGTYEQYF.

This clonotype was counted a few times. The chain is built from TRBV7-9 and TRBJ2-7; perhaps TRBD2 as D (6 bases). Germline CDR1 and CDR2: SEHNR and FQNEAQ (reference sequence). V was pared by 5 bases and J by 7 bases, with 15 bases between. This CDR3 spans 13 amino acids. This CDR3 is CASSPPFGGEQYF. The DNA of the CDR3 is TGTGCCAGCAGCCCCCCTTTCGGGGGAGAGCAGTACTTC.

J is TRBJ2-7 and V is TRBV6-5; D gene ambiguous. Germline V gene sequence: CDR1 MNHEY, CDR2 SVGAGI. The CDR3 length is 13 residues. Trimming pared 3 bases from V and 6 bases from J, leaving 12 bases between. As DNA, the CDR3 is TGTGCCAGCAGTTATAGTTGGCGAAGCGAGCAGTACTTC. Encoded protein: CASSYSWRSEQYF.

The CDR3 sequence: CASRNRDTYYEQYF. The CDR3, as DNA: TGTGCCAGCAGGAACCGGGACACCTACTACGAGCAGTACTTC. The chain couples TRBV6-1 to TRBJ2-7, with a weak D call TRBD1 (6 bases). The V gene lost 6 bases and the J gene lost 3 bases, with 15 bases spanning the gap. The CDR3 consists of 14 residues. Germline values: CDR1 MNHNS, CDR2 SASEGT.

This clonotype was seen only a few times. The chain has TRBV7-9 and TRBJ2-7; 10 bases fit TRBD2. The CDR3 has 17 residues. Germline lookup yields CDR1 SEHNR and CDR2 FQNEAQ (reference sequence). V trimming: 8 bases; J trimming: 6 bases; junction bases outside the gene matches: 19. The CDR3 DNA is TGTGCCAGCTCGCACGGGAGGATCGAGCGGGAGGGTGGCGAGCAGTACTTC. This encodes CASSHGRIEREGGEQYF.

The CDR3 loop reads CASSPVTGSYNEQFF. DNA of the CDR3: TGTGCCAGCAGCCCCGTGACTGGATCCTACAATGAGCAGTTCTTC. This sequence joins TRBV11-2 and TRBJ2-1; D is unclear. Germline V gene sequence: CDR1 SGHAT, CDR2 FQNNGV. This CDR3 is 15 amino acids long. Trimming shortened V by 5 bases and J by 1 base, and 12 bases separated the two germline ends.

This clonotype has a handful of counts. Written as DNA, the CDR3 is TGTGCCACCAGCAGAGGGTTCAGGGACGAGCAGTACTTC. Protein sequence: CATSRGFRDEQYF. The chain couples TRBV15 to TRBJ2-7; D is possibly TRBD1 (5 bases). In germline, CDR1 is LNHNV, CDR2 YYDKDF (reference sequence). The CDR3 is made up of 13 amino acids. Trimming shortened V by 1 base and J by 5 bases, and 9 bases separated the two germline ends.

V is TRBV11-2 and J is TRBJ2-1, with 9 bases fitting TRBD1. Per germline, CDR1 SGHAT and CDR2 FQNNGV. CDR3 length: 14 amino acids. Trimming at V came to 1 base and at J to 12 bases, leaving 7 bases not matched to a gene. In nucleotides, the CDR3 is TGTGCCAGCAGCTTAGTGGCGGGACAGGGCACGCAGTTCTTC. It is translated as CASSLVAGQGTQFF. Variable domain in full (rest from reference TRBV11-2 and TRBJ2-1): EAGVAQSPRYKIIEKRQSVAFWCNPISGHATLYWYQQILGQGPKLLIQFQNNGVVDDSQLPKDRFSAERLKGVDSTLKIQPAKLEDSAVYLCASSLVAGQGTQFFGPGTRLTVL.

The rearrangement uses TRBV11-2 and TRBJ2-3; D is perhaps TRBD2 (5 bases). V lost 5 bases and J lost 6, with 12 bases in between. The germline V gene has CDR1 SGHAT and CDR2 FQNNGV. This CDR3 is built from 13 residues. Here the CDR3 DNA reads TGTGCCAGCAGCAACACTAGGGTCGATACGCAGTATTTT. This sequence encodes CASSNTRVDTQYF. The full variable domain, with the rest looked up from reference TRBV11-2 and TRBJ2-3, is EAGVAQSPRYKIIEKRQSVAFWCNPISGHATLYWYQQILGQGPKLLIQFQNNGVVDDSQLPKDRFSAERLKGVDSTLKIQPAKLEDSAVYLCASSNTRVDTQYFGPGTRLTVL.

CDR3 sequence (DNA): TGTGCCAGCAATCAAAAACCGGTGGGCACAGATACGCAGTATTTT. Protein: CASNQKPVGTDTQYF. The V call is TRBV7-2, the J call TRBJ2-3, with no clear D. The CDR3 is 15 amino acids. The germline V and J ends were trimmed by 7 bases and 1 base, with 15 bases remaining between them. Germline values: CDR1 SGHTA, CDR2 FQGNSA.

This clonotype appeared a few times. The chain employs TRBV3-1 and TRBJ1-5; D perhaps matches TRBD1 (5 bases). The CDR3 runs to 13 residues. Per the germline V gene, CDR1 is LGHDT and CDR2 is YNNKEL (reference sequence). V shed 4 bases and J shed 3 bases, with 7 bases lying between them. The CDR3 DNA reads TGTGCCAGCAGCCGACAGTACAATCAGCCCCAGCATTTT. The encoded protein is CASSRQYNQPQHF.

V and J are TRBV6-5 and TRBJ2-1, with D maybe TRBD2 (5 bases). CDR1 is MNHEY and CDR2 is SVGAGI in the germline V gene. Deletions cut 2 bases from V and 1 base from J, with 12 bases between. This CDR3 spans 16 amino acids. DNA for the CDR3: TGTGCCAGCAGTTACCCGATCAGCGGATCCTACAATGAGCAGTTCTTC. Translation gives CASSYPISGSYNEQFF.

This clonotype has a handful of counts. This sequence joins TRBV5-5 and TRBJ2-3; 9 bases are shared with TRBD1. V lost 5 bases to trimming and J lost 4 bases; unmatched junction nucleotides: 11. CDR1 and CDR2 from the germline V gene are SGHKS and YYEKEE (reference sequence). The CDR3 contains 16 residues. CDR3 nucleotides: TGTGCCAGCAGTAGAACCGGGACAGGGTCGGCAGATACGCAGTATTTT. Encoded protein: CASSRTGTGSADTQYF.

This clonotype has more than one count but fewer than ten. This chain connects TRBV9 to TRBJ2-3, with 9 bases aligning to TRBD1. Germline V CDR1 and CDR2: SGDLS, YYNGEE. The CDR3 has 17 residues. The junction had 12 bases not matched to a gene; V was cut back by 3 bases and J by 4 bases. CDR3: CASSALPGTGWADTQYF. DNA for the CDR3: TGTGCCAGCAGCGCCCTCCCGGGGACAGGGTGGGCAGATACGCAGTATTTT. The variable domain in full, completed from reference TRBV9 and TRBJ2-3, reads DSGVTQTPKHLITATGQRVTLRCSPRSGDLSVYWYQQSLDQGLQFLIQYYNGEERAKGNILERFSAQQFPDLHSELNLSSLELGDSALYFCASSALPGTGWADTQYFGPGTRLTVL.

Many counts were recorded for this clonotype. The rearrangement uses TRBV12-3 or TRBV12-4 and TRBJ2-4; possibly TRBD1 for D (6 bases). Trimming shortened V by 5 bases and J by 4 bases, and 15 bases separated the two germline ends. CDR3 length: 15 residues. The CDR3 DNA reads TGTGCCAGCAGTCCCTACAGGGATAGTAAAAACATTCAGTACTTC. Amino acid sequence: CASSPYRDSKNIQYF.

This clonotype was counted a few times. This chain links TRBV15 with TRBJ2-3; D is ambiguous. CDR3 length: 15 amino acids. V was clipped by 0 bases and J by 2 bases, with 9 bases between them. CDR1 LNHNV and CDR2 YYDKDF come from the germline V gene (reference sequence). CDR3 nucleotide sequence: TGTGCCACCAGCAGAGATGCAACCCCCACAGATACGCAGTATTTT. Its translation is CATSRDATPTDTQYF. Supplemented by reference TRBV15 and TRBJ2-3, the full variable domain reads DAMVIQNPRYQVTQFGKPVTLSCSQTLNHNVMYWYQQKSSQAPKLLFHYYDKDFNNEADTPDNFQSRRPNTSFCFLDIRSPGLGDTAMYLCATSRDATPTDTQYFGPGTRLTVL.

This clonotype was counted only a few times. The chain links TRBV24-1 to TRBJ2-1; 7 bases agree with TRBD2. The V gene end was trimmed by 1 base and the J gene end by 4 bases; junction bases not matched to a gene: 6. Germline V gene data show CDR1 as KGHDR and CDR2 as SFDVKD. The CDR3 contains 16 residues. This CDR3 reads CATSDLSGTAYNEQFF. DNA for the CDR3: TGTGCCACCAGTGATTTAAGCGGGACGGCTTACAATGAGCAGTTCTTC.

The chain uses TRBV12-5 and TRBJ2-2, with D tentatively TRBD2 (6 bases). V lost 11 bases to trimming and J lost 3 bases, with 16 bases between them. CDR1 is LGHNT and CDR2 is FRNRAP in the germline V gene. The CDR3 totals 14 residues. CDR3: CASKPGADTGELFF. The CDR3 DNA sequence: TGTGCTTCCAAGCCGGGAGCGGACACCGGGGAGCTGTTTTTT.

This clonotype was counted a few times. The chain is built from TRBV12-3 or TRBV12-4 and TRBJ2-1, with D hard to call. The CDR3 totals 12 residues. The V end was cut by 2 bases, the J end by 8 bases, with 7 bases between. CDR3 nucleotide sequence: TGTGCCAGCAGTTTAATTTCCTATGAGCAGTTCTTC. It yields the protein CASSLISYEQFF.

The rearrangement joins TRBV11-2 to TRBJ1-1; D is uncertain. The germline CDR1 and CDR2 sequences are SGHAT and FQNNGV. V gave up 0 bases and J gave up 3 bases, with 14 bases separating them. This CDR3 region has 16 residues. The DNA for the CDR3 is TGTGCCAGCAGCTTAGATCTTTGGGGTACGGACACTGAAGCTTTCTTT. This gives the protein CASSLDLWGTDTEAFF.

This clonotype has a handful of counts. The CDR3 region has the DNA TGTGCCAGCAGTGAACGGACGAGCTCCTACGAGCAGTACTTC. Amino acids: CASSERTSSYEQYF. The J gene is TRBJ2-7, the V gene TRBV2; no definite D call. The CDR3 sequence is 14 residues long. Germline lookup yields CDR1 SNHLY and CDR2 FYNNEI. Trimming removed 2 bases at V and 0 bases at J, with 8 bases between.

The V call is TRBV4-3, the J call TRBJ2-3; D is uncertain. V was shortened by 4 bases and J by 0 bases, with 8 bases between the two germline ends. The CDR3 is 14 residues long. Germline V gene data show CDR1 as LGHNA and CDR2 as YSLEER. CDR3 sequence reads: CASSLLSSTDTQYF. CDR3 nucleotides: TGCGCCAGCAGCCTCCTATCTAGCACAGATACGCAGTATTTT.

The rearrangement links TRBV6-5 to TRBJ2-7; D tentatively reads TRBD1 or TRBD2 (5 bases each). The CDR3 consists of 15 residues. Looked up from germline, CDR1 is MNHEY and CDR2 is SVGAGI. V dropped 5 bases and J dropped 3 bases, with 17 bases sitting between them. DNA for the CDR3: TGTGCCAGCAGTGAAGGTCCGGGACGTCTCTACGAGCAGTACTTC. This sequence encodes CASSEGPGRLYEQYF.

This chain joins TRBV7-8 and TRBJ2-1; 12 nucleotides line up with TRBD2. CDR1 and CDR2 from the germline V gene are SGHVS and FQNEAQ. Trimming removed 6 bases from V and 3 bases from J; junction bases left unmatched: 9. The length of the CDR3 is 17 residues. CDR3 region: CASSPGRGLAGYNEQFF. The CDR3 DNA reads TGTGCCAGCAGTCCTGGCCGGGGACTAGCGGGCTACAATGAGCAGTTCTTC.

This clonotype has more than one count but fewer than ten. The chain employs TRBV7-9 and TRBJ2-1; TRBD2 matches 10 bases. This CDR3 has 15 residues. V was pared by 6 bases and J by 9 bases, with 11 bases of the junction left unmatched. CDR1 SEHNR and CDR2 FQNEAQ come from the germline V gene (reference sequence). CDR3 coding DNA: TGTGCCAGCAGTCTACTAGCGGGAAGGGTTGGTGAGCAGTTCTTC. Translation: CASSLLAGRVGEQFF. Using reference TRBV7-9 and TRBJ2-1 for the parts outside the CDR3, the full variable domain is DTGVSQNPRHKITKRGQNVTFRCDPISEHNRLYWYRQTLGQGPEFLTYFQNEAQLEKSRLLSDRFSAERPKGSFSTLEIQRTEQGDSAMYLCASSLLAGRVGEQFFGPGTRLTVL.

The table lists this clonotype with many counts. J is TRBJ2-2 and V is TRBV5-5; D ambiguous. Trimming pared 1 base from V and 3 bases from J, leaving 10 bases between. The CDR3 length is 15 residues. The germline V gene has CDR1 SGHKS and CDR2 YYEKEE (reference sequence). This CDR3 is CASSLLGIYTGELFF. The CDR3, as DNA: TGTGCCAGCAGCTTGCTGGGCATTTACACCGGGGAGCTGTTTTTT.

The V gene is TRBV12-3 or TRBV12-4, the J gene TRBJ1-2; D remains ambiguous. CDR3 size: 12 residues. The ends were cut back, 6 bases at V and 3 bases at J, with 8 bases in the middle. CDR3 in DNA: TGTGCCAGCAGCGGGAGTGACTATGGCTACACCTTC. Translating it yields CASSGSDYGYTF.

The chain joins TRBV19 to TRBJ2-2, with 9 bases lining up with TRBD2. CDR3 length equals 16 residues. CDR1 is LNHDA and CDR2 is SQIVND in the germline V gene (reference sequence). V shed 6 bases, J shed 9 bases, and the junction held 14 bases outside the gene matches. The DNA for the CDR3 is TGTGCCAGTAGATGGGGAGAAGCGGGGGGTACCAGGGAGCTGTTTTTT. Protein product: CASRWGEAGGTRELFF.

The chain combines TRBV12-5 with TRBJ1-1; D gene ambiguous. This CDR3 region has 13 residues. The V gene lost 0 bases and the J gene lost 4 bases, with 6 bases spanning the gap. Germline loops: CDR1 LGHNT, CDR2 FRNRAP. CDR3 protein: CASGLVSSTEAFF. The CDR3 nucleotides are TGTGCTAGTGGTTTGGTATCCTCCACTGAAGCTTTCTTT.

The chain joins TRBV5-1 to TRBJ2-1; D unresolved. The CDR3 sequence is 15 residues long. Germline V gene data show CDR1 as SGHRS and CDR2 as YFSETQ. V was pared by 2 bases and J by 0 bases, with 9 bases between. The CDR3 here is CASSFGESSYNEQFF. CDR3 sequence (DNA): TGCGCCAGCAGCTTTGGTGAGAGCTCCTACAATGAGCAGTTCTTC. Supplemented by reference TRBV5-1 and TRBJ2-1, the full variable domain reads KAGVTQTPRYLIKTRGQQVTLSCSPISGHRSVSWYQQTPGQGLQFLFEYFSETQRNKGNFPGRFSGRQFSNSRSEMNVSTLELGDSALYLCASSFGESSYNEQFFGPGTRLTVL.

V gene TRBV4-1 combines with J gene TRBJ1-2; 9 positions match TRBD1. V shed 3 bases and J 4 bases; nucleotides not matched to a gene: 12. There are 17 residues in the CDR3. The germline V gene has CDR1 MGHRA and CDR2 YSYEKL. CDR3 protein: CASSHSHPGTGIYGYTF. For the CDR3, the DNA is TGCGCCAGCAGCCATTCTCACCCCGGGACAGGGATCTATGGCTACACCTTC.